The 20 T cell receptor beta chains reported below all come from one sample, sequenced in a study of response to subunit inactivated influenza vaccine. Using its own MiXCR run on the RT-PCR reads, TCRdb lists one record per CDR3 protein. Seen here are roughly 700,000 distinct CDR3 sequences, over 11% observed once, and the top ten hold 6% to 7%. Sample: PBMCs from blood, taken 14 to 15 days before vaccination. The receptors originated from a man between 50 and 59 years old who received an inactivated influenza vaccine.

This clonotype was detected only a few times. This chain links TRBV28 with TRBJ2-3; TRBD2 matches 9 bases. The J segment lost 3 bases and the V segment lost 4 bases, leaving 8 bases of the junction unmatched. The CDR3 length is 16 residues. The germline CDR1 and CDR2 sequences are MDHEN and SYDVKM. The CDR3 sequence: CASSSTGTSLTDTQYF. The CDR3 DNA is TGTGCCAGCAGTTCCACCGGGACTAGCTTAACAGATACGCAGTATTTT.

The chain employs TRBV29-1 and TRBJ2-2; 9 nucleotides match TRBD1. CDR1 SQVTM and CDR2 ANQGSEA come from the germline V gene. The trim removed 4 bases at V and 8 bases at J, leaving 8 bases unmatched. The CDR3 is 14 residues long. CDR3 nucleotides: TGCAGCGTTGCCCTTGGACAGGGGAAGGGGGAGCTGTTTTTT. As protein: CSVALGQGKGELFF.

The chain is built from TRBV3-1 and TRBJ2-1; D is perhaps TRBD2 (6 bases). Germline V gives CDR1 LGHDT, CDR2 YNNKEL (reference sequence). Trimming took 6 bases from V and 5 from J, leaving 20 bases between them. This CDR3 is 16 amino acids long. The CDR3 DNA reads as TGTGCCAGCAGTCCCGATTTTCGGCGGGGAAACAATGAGCAGTTCTTC. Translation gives CASSPDFRRGNNEQFF.

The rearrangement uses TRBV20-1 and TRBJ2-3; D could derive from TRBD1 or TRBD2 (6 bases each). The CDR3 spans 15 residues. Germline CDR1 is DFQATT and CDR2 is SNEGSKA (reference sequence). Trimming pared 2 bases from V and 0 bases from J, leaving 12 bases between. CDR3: CSARTLGGSTDTQYF. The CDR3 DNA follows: TGCAGTGCTAGAACCCTCGGGGGCAGCACAGATACGCAGTATTTT.

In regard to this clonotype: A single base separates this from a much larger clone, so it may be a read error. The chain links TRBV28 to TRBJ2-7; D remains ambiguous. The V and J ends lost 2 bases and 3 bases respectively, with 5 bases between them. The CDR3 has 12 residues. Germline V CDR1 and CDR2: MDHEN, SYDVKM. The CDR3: CASSLPRYEQYF. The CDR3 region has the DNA TGTGCCAGCAGTTTACCCCGCTACGAGCAGTACTTC.

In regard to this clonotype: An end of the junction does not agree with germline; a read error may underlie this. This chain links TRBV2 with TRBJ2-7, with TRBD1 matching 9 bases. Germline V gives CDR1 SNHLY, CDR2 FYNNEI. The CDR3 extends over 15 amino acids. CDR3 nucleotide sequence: TGTGCCAGCAGCGAAGGGACAGGGTCCTGGATCGAGCAGTACTTC. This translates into CASSEGTGSWIEQYF.

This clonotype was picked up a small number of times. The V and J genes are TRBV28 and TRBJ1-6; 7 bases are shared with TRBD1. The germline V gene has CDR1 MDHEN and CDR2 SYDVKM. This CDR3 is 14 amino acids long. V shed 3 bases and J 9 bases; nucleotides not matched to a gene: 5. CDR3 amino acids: CASSLAAGGSPLHF. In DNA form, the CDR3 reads TGTGCCAGCAGTTTGGCGGCAGGGGGTTCACCCCTCCACTTT.

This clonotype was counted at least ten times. This CDR3 reads CASTARVSGRHQETQYF. CDR3 in DNA: TGCGCCAGCACCGCCAGGGTATCGGGGAGACACCAAGAGACCCAGTACTTC. The V gene is TRBV4-3, the J gene TRBJ2-5, with D perhaps matching TRBD1 or TRBD2 (5 bases each). The germline V and J ends were trimmed by 7 bases and 0 bases, with 21 bases remaining between them. CDR1 is LGHNA and CDR2 is YSLEER in the germline V gene. This CDR3 contains 17 residues.

The CDR3 region has the DNA TGTGCCAGCAGCCAAGATCGCAGGGAAAACATTCAGTACTTC. Protein product: CASSQDRRENIQYF. The rearrangement uses TRBV4-2 and TRBJ2-4; D may be TRBD1 (5 bases). CDR1 is LGHNA, CDR2 YNFKEQ, per germline. This CDR3 comprises 14 residues. The V end was cut by 0 bases, the J end by 5 bases, with 8 bases between.

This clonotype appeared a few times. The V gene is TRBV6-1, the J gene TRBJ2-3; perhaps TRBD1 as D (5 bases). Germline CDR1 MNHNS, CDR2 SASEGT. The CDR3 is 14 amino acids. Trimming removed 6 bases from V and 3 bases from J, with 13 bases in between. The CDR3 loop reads CASRKEAGTDTQYF. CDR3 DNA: TGTGCCAGCAGAAAAGAGGCAGGGACAGATACGCAGTATTTT.

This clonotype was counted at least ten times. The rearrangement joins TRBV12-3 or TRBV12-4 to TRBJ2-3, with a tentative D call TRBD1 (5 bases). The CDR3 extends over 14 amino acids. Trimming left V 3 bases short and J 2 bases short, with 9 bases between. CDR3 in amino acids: CASSFRQPTDTQYF. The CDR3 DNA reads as TGTGCCAGCAGTTTTCGACAGCCCACAGATACGCAGTATTTT.

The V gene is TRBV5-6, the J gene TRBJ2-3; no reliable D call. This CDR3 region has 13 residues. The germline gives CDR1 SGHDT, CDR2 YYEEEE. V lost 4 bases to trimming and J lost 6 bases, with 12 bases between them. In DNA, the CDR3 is TGTGCCAGCAGCCCTATGGGCCGGGATACGCAGTATTTT. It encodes CASSPMGRDTQYF.

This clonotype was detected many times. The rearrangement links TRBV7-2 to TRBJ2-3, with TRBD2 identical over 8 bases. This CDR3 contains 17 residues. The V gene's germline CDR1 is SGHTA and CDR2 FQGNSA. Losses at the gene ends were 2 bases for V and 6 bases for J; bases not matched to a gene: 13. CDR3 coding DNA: TGTGCCAGCAGCTTAATGTTTGTCGGGCGGGAGGAGGATACGCAGTATTTT. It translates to CASSLMFVGREEDTQYF.

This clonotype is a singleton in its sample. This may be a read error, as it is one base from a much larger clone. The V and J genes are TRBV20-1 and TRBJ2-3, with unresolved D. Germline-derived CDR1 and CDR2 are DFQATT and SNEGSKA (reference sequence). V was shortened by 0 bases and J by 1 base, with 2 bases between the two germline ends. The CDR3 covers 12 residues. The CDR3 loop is CSARDRTDTQYF. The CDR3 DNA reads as TGCAGTGCTAGAGATCGCACAGATACGCAGTATTTT.

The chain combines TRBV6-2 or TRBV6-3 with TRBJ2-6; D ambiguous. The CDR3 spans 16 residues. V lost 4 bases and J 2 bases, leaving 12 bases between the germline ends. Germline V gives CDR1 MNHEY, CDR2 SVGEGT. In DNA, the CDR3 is TGTGCCAGCAGTTGGAATGGGGTCACTGGGGCCAACGTCCTGACTTTC. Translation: CASSWNGVTGANVLTF.

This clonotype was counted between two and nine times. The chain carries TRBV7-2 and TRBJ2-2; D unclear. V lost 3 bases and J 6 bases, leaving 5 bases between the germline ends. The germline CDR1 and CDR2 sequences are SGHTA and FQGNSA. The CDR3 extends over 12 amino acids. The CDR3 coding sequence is TGTGCCAGCAGCTTTTGGGCCGGGGAGCTGTTTTTT. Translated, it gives CASSFWAGELFF.

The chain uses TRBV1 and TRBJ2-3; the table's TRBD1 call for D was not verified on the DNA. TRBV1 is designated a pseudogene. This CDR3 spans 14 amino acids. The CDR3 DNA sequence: TGCACCAGCAGCCAAGACTCCCCGTCCGATACGCAGTATTTT. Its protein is CTSSQDSPSDTQYF.

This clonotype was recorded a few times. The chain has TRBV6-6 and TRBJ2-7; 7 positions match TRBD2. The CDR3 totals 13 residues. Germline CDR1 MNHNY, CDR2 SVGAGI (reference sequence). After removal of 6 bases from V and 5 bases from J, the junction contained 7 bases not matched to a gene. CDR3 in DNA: TGTGCCAGCAGGAGACTAGGGAGGGACGAGCAGTACTTC. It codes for CASRRLGRDEQYF.

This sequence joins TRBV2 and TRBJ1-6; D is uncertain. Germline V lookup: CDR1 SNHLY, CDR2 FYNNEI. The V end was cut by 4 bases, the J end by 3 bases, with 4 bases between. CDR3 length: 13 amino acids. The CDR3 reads CASSASYNSPLHF. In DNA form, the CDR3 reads TGTGCCAGCAGTGCCAGCTATAATTCACCCCTCCACTTT.

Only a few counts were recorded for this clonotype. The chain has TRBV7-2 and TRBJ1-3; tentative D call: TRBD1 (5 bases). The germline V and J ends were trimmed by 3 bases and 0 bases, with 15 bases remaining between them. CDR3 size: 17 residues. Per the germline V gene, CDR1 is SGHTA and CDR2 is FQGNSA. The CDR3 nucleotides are TGTGCCAGCAGCTTGCCAGGGACGCTACTCTCTGGAAACACCATATATTTT. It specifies CASSLPGTLLSGNTIYF.